The 18 T cell receptor beta chains in this list originate from one sample, sequenced in a study of tumor and adjacent non-tumor tissue in lung cancer. A modified ARM-PCR protocol with three rounds of nested PCR amplified TCRbeta. Via MiXCR, TCRdb re-called the multiplex PCR reads, giving one row per CDR3 protein. The sample shows some 80,000 distinct CDR3 sequences, just over 75% of them seen only once. The template was RNA from unsorted bulk tissue. More than 3 cm separated this lung sample from the edge of the tumor. The sequencing input was distant non-tumor lung tissue. The receptors originated from a man aged 70 or older with non-small cell lung cancer.

A remark on this clonotype: One junction end disagrees with the germline gene, perhaps due to a read error. This chain joins TRBV4-1 and TRBJ2-7; no clear D. The CDR3 has 16 residues. Germline loops: CDR1 MGHRA, CDR2 YSYEKL. CDR3 protein: CTSNPGPFGDSDEQYF. CDR3 nucleotides: TGCACCAGCAACCCAGGTCCCTTCGGAGATTCAGACGAGCAGTATTTC.

This chain links TRBV6-2 or TRBV6-3 with TRBJ2-7, with 9 bases matching TRBD1. Looked up from germline, CDR1 is MNHEY and CDR2 is SVGEGT. CDR3 length: 16 amino acids. V gave up 5 bases and J gave up 4 bases; unmatched junction bases: 12. The CDR3 loop reads CASSLALNRGPYEQYF. The CDR3 DNA follows: TGTGCCAGCAGTCTCGCGCTGAACAGGGGGCCTTACGAGCAGTACTTC.

This sequence joins TRBV29-1 and TRBJ2-3; no clear D. Germline V gene lookup returns CDR1 SQVTM and CDR2 ANQGSEA. The CDR3 has 14 residues. The CDR3 loop is CSIDMPQGTDTQYF. In DNA, the CDR3 is TGCAGTATCGACATGCCGCAGGGCACAGATACGCAGTATTTT.

CDR3 sequence (DNA): TGTGCCAGCAATGGAGTGGGCGGGACTAGCGAGACAGATACGCAGTATTTT. Translating gives CASNGVGGTSETDTQYF. The chain uses TRBV12-3 or TRBV12-4 and TRBJ2-3; 10 bases map to TRBD2. The CDR3 is 17 amino acids. J was trimmed by 3 bases and V by 7 bases; bases with no gene match: 13.

This clonotype turned up a few times. A much larger clone is a single base away; this may be a read error. The J gene is TRBJ1-2, the V gene TRBV12-3 or TRBV12-4, with D perhaps matching TRBD1 (6 bases). The CDR3 length is 15 residues. The CDR3 loop is CAGSLRGGGHYGYTF. CDR3 DNA sequence: TGTGCCGGCAGTCTCCGGGGGGGCGGGCACTATGGCTACACCTTC.

This sequence joins TRBV12-3 or TRBV12-4 and TRBJ1-6, with D possibly being TRBD1 (6 bases). This CDR3 has 15 amino acids. Trimming removed 3 bases at V and 9 bases at J, with 15 bases between. The CDR3 region has the DNA TGTGCCAGCAGTTTGGGGGGCCGTCTTATTTCACCCCTCCACTTT. Its translation is CASSLGGRLISPLHF.

As for this clonotype: This sequence may be a read error, since a much larger clone differs from it by one base. The chain joins TRBV20-1 to TRBJ1-1; D not resolved. With 4 bases removed from V and 6 bases from J, the gap between germline ends came to 12 bases. This CDR3 is 12 amino acids long. Germline V gives CDR1 DFQATT, CDR2 SNEGSKA (reference sequence). For the CDR3, the DNA is TGCAGTGCTACAGGCTCGTTTGCTGAAGCTTTCTTT. Protein sequence: CSATGSFAEAFF.

Within the sample, this clonotype is medium-sized. V is TRBV11-2 and J is TRBJ1-1; D may be TRBD1 (5 bases). The CDR3 length is 17 residues. With 2 bases removed from V and 1 base from J, the gap between germline ends came to 17 bases. Germline V CDR1 and CDR2: SGHAT, FQNNGV. DNA for the CDR3: TGTGCCAGCAGCTTACGGGGGAGGGATAAGTGGAACACTGAAGCTTTCTTT. Encoded protein: CASSLRGRDKWNTEAFF. The full variable domain, in which reference TRBV11-2 and TRBJ1-1 provide the parts outside the CDR3, is EAGVAQSPRYKIIEKRQSVAFWCNPISGHATLYWYQQILGQGPKLLIQFQNNGVVDDSQLPKDRFSAERLKGVDSTLKIQPAKLEDSAVYLCASSLRGRDKWNTEAFFGQGTRLTVV.

This clonotype appeared a single time. This likely comes from a read error, as the CDR3 has no conserved phenylalanine or tryptophan at its end. The chain combines TRBV6-1 with TRBJ2-7; 7 nucleotides line up with TRBD1. Germline values: CDR1 MNHNS, CDR2 SASEGT. The CDR3 is 15 residues long. The trim removed 7 bases at V and 10 bases at J, leaving 19 bases unmatched. The CDR3 bases are TGTGCCAGCAAACAACCGGGACAGAGGGCGCGAGACCAGTACCTC. Translation: CASKQPGQRARDQYL.

This clonotype was seen only once. This chain connects TRBV20-1 to TRBJ2-3; TRBD1 agrees at 8 bases. This CDR3 has 18 amino acids. Per germline, CDR1 DFQATT and CDR2 SNEGSKA (reference sequence). J gave up 2 bases and V 7 bases, and 20 bases lay outside the gene matches. CDR3 sequence reads: CSVSDQGASRFSTDTQYF. The CDR3 bases are TGCAGTGTTAGTGATCAGGGGGCCTCCAGATTTTCCACAGATACGCAGTATTTT.

In this sample, this clonotype turned up a few times. A much larger clone lies one base from this, so it may be a read error. The chain uses TRBV12-3 or TRBV12-4 and TRBJ2-2, with 10 bases aligning to TRBD1. This CDR3 is 13 amino acids long. The CDR3 region is CTSSPTGGRELFF. The CDR3, as DNA: TGTACCAGCAGTCCGACAGGGGGCCGGGAGCTGTTTTTT.

The CDR3 loop reads CTCNQDTGASNEKLFF. The CDR3 DNA reads TGTACCTGCAATCAAGATACAGGAGCCTCTAATGAAAAACTGTTTTTT. The gene calls are TRBV6-1 and TRBJ1-4; weak D call: TRBD1 (5 bases). CDR1 MNHNS and CDR2 SASEGT come from the germline V gene. CDR3 length: 16 residues.

This clonotype has only one observation. At one of its ends the junction is not consistent with the germline gene, which may arise from a read error. The DNA of the CDR3 is TGTGCCAGCAGTCTACTGGGCCCTCGAGAGACCCAATACTTC. This encodes CASSLLGPRETQYF. The V call is TRBV12-3 or TRBV12-4, the J call TRBJ2-5; D uncertain. This CDR3 contains 14 residues.

Worth noting for this clonotype: A junction boundary mismatches the germline segment, possibly from a read error. This sequence joins TRBV6-5 and TRBJ2-1; 13 bases match TRBD2. CDR1 is MNHEY and CDR2 is SVGAGI in the germline V gene. The CDR3 covers 15 residues. This CDR3 is CTSSYRTSGGNEQLF. The CDR3 nucleotides are TGTACAAGCAGTTACAGGACTAGCGGGGGCAATGAGCAGCTCTTC.

This clonotype was detected once. The junction does not match germline at one end; this may be a read error. V and J are TRBV5-6 and TRBJ2-7; the match to TRBD1 covers 8 bases. CDR1 and CDR2 (germline): SGHDT, YYEEEE. The CDR3 loop spans 16 amino acids. Written as DNA, the CDR3 is TGTACCAGCAGCTCCGTTGACCGGGACAGGACCTACGAGCAGTACTTT. It translates to CTSSSVDRDRTYEQYF.

Notes on this clonotype: A much larger clonotype is one base distant, so this may be a read error. The chain combines TRBV5-6 with TRBJ2-7; D could derive from TRBD1 or TRBD2 (5 bases each). The CDR3 is 16 residues long. CDR1 is SGHDT, CDR2 YYEEEE, per germline. The CDR3 protein is CTSSLGPGSVAYEQYF. CDR3 nucleotides: TGTACCAGCAGCTTGGGACCGGGATCGGTTGCCTACGAGCAGTACTTC.

Concerning this clonotype itself: The junction and the germline gene differ at one end; a read error may be behind it. The chain combines TRBV11-1 with TRBJ2-2; unclear D gene. Germline-derived CDR1 and CDR2 are SGHAT and FQDESV (reference sequence). This CDR3 has 14 amino acids. The CDR3 reads CASSLAWNTGELFF. CDR3 nucleotide sequence: TGTGCGAGCAGCTTGGCTTGGAACACCGGGGAGCTGTTTTTT.

Regarding this clonotype: Here the CDR3 omits its conserved ending phenylalanine or tryptophan, so a read error is the likely source. The DNA is omitted, as the CDR3 cannot be located on it reliably, and the CDR3 follows TCRdb's listing. The gene calls are TRBV7-9 and TRBJ1-6. Germline CDR1 is SEHNR and CDR2 is FQNEAQ (reference sequence). The CDR3 sequence runs 12 residues, both termini included. CDR3 protein: CASSNMGSPLRI.